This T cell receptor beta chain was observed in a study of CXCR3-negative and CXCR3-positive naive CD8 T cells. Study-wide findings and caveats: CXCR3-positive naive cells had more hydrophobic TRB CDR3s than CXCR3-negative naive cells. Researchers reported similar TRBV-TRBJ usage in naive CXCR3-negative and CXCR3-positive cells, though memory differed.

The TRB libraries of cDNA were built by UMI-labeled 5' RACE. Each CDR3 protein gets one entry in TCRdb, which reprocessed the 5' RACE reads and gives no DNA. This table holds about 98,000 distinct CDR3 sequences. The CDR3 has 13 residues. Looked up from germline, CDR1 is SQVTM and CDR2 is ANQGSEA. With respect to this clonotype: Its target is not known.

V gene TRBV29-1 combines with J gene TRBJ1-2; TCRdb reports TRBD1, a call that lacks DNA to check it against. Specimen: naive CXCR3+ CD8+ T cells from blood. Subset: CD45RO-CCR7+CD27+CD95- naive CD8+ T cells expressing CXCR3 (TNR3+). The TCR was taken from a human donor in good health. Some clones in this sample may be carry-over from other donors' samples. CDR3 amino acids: CSVRGSSNYGYTF. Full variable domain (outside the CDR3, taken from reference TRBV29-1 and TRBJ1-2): SAVISQKPSRDICQRGTSLTIQCQVDSQVTMMFWYRQQPGQSLTLIATANQGSEATYESGFVIDKFPISRPNLTFSTLTVSNMSPEDSSIYLCSVRGSSNYGYTFGSGTRLTVV.